The 30 T cell receptor beta chains presented below share a single source sample, sequenced in a study of cytomegalovirus exposure and HLA in healthy donors. The primer mix had 60 Vbeta and 13 Jbeta primers. Profiling relied on immunoSEQ multiplex PCR, and the TCRdb table lists in-frame clones only, not all of them. The table shows hundreds of thousands of clones, with 75% to 90% occurring only once. The specimen sequenced was PBMCs. These receptor sequences come from a young woman in good health and CMV-seronegative.

The V gene is TRBV27, the J gene TRBJ2-7; a weak D match, TRBD2 (6 bases). CDR1 and CDR2 from the germline V gene are MNHEY and SMNVEV (reference sequence). Trimming stripped 3 bases from V and 3 bases from J, with 12 bases between. The length of the CDR3 is 14 residues. The CDR3 nucleotides are TGTGCCAGCAGTTTCGGGCGGGAAGGCTACGAGCAGTACTTC. Translating gives CASSFGREGYEQYF.

The chain is built from TRBV4-1 and TRBJ2-7; TRBD1 is a possible D gene (5 bases). CDR1 and CDR2 (germline): MGHRA, YSYEKL. Between the trimmed V and J ends, which lost 1 base and 4 bases, there was a span of 14 bases. This CDR3 is built from 15 residues. CDR3 nucleotide sequence: TGCGCCAGCAGCCAAGTGTACAGGAGCTTTTACGAGCAGTACTTC. This encodes CASSQVYRSFYEQYF.

This clone was seen a single time. The chain joins TRBV4-3 to TRBJ2-7; TRBD1 matches at 8 bases. The J segment lost 2 bases and the V segment lost 5 bases, leaving 11 bases of the junction unmatched. The CDR3 extends over 16 amino acids. Germline V lookup: CDR1 LGHNA, CDR2 YSLEER. The CDR3 DNA sequence: TGCGCCAGCAGCAAATACAGGGGGGCCTCGACCTACGAGCAGTACTTC. It yields the protein CASSKYRGASTYEQYF.

This sequence joins TRBV5-1 and TRBJ1-2, with no clear D. Trimming took off 1 base at V and 4 bases at J, with 5 bases between the two ends. From germline, CDR1 is SGHRS and CDR2 YFSETQ. The CDR3 spans 12 residues. The DNA of the CDR3 is TGCGCCAGCAGCTTGTCGGGCTATGGCTACACCTTC. Amino acid sequence: CASSLSGYGYTF.

V usage is TRBV27 and J usage is TRBJ1-5, with a possible D match to TRBD1 (5 bases). The V and J ends lost 3 bases and 2 bases respectively, with 8 bases between them. Germline loops: CDR1 MNHEY, CDR2 SMNVEV (reference sequence). The CDR3 is 14 residues long. The CDR3 loop is CASSLWGGNQPQHF. The DNA for the CDR3 is TGTGCCAGCAGTTTGTGGGGGGGCAATCAGCCCCAGCATTTT.

The genes are TRBV5-6 and TRBJ2-7; TRBD1 agrees at 9 bases. Unmatched junction bases numbered 9, after V lost 4 bases and J lost 7 bases. Germline V gene lookup returns CDR1 SGHDT and CDR2 YYEEEE. The CDR3 has 14 amino acids. The CDR3 is CASSAKGQGGEQYF. For the CDR3, the DNA is TGTGCCAGCAGCGCCAAGGGACAGGGAGGGGAGCAGTACTTC.

This CDR3 reads CASSFLLAGGSYEQYF. In DNA, the CDR3 is TGTGCCAGCAGCTTCCTATTGGCGGGTGGCTCCTACGAGCAGTACTTC. The chain links TRBV11-2 to TRBJ2-7; weak D call: TRBD2 (5 bases). Germline lookup yields CDR1 SGHAT and CDR2 FQNNGV. The CDR3 contains 16 residues. Trimming cost V 3 bases and J 0 bases, with 15 bases left between them. The whole variable domain, remainder taken from reference TRBV11-2 and TRBJ2-7, is EAGVAQSPRYKIIEKRQSVAFWCNPISGHATLYWYQQILGQGPKLLIQFQNNGVVDDSQLPKDRFSAERLKGVDSTLKIQPAKLEDSAVYLCASSFLLAGGSYEQYFGPGTRLTVT.

The rearrangement links TRBV9 to TRBJ1-4; a possible D gene is TRBD1 (6 bases). Germline V gene sequence: CDR1 SGDLS, CDR2 YYNGEE. CDR3 size: 15 residues. The V gene lost 0 bases and the J gene lost 9 bases, with 15 bases spanning the gap. CDR3 protein: CASSVGGGALKKLFF. The CDR3 coding sequence is TGTGCCAGCAGCGTAGGGGGGGGCGCGCTGAAAAAACTGTTTTTT.

This chain uses TRBV10-2 with TRBJ2-7; D is unclear. V lost 3 bases and J lost 3, with 9 bases in between. The CDR3 length is 13 residues. Looked up from germline, CDR1 is WSHSY and CDR2 is SAAADI. CDR3 nucleotide sequence: TGCGCCAGCAGTGACCGCAGGTTCTACGAGCAGTACTTC. It codes for CASSDRRFYEQYF.

The J gene is TRBJ2-1, the V gene TRBV4-2, with 9 positions matching TRBD2. After removal of 4 bases from V and 5 bases from J, the junction contained 9 bases not matched to a gene. Per germline, CDR1 LGHNA and CDR2 YNFKEQ. This CDR3 region has 16 residues. CDR3 region: CASSPAPAGGDNEQFF. CDR3 coding DNA: TGTGCCAGCAGCCCCGCTCCAGCGGGGGGCGACAATGAGCAGTTCTTC.

V is TRBV30 and J is TRBJ2-6, with a possible D match to TRBD2 (5 bases). The germline CDR1 and CDR2 sequences are GTSNPN and SVGIG (reference sequence). V dropped 1 base and J dropped 10 bases, with 11 bases sitting between them. The CDR3 consists of 13 residues. In DNA form, the CDR3 reads TGTGCCTGGAGTGCCGGGGAATTTAACGTCCTGACTTTC. This sequence encodes CAWSAGEFNVLTF.

The chain couples TRBV25-1 to TRBJ2-5; 10 nucleotides match TRBD2. The better agreement between TRBJ2-7 and the DNA end casts doubt on the J call. Germline V CDR1 and CDR2: MGHDK, SYGVNS. This CDR3 region has 15 residues. The CDR3 region has the DNA TGTGCCAGCAGTGACTGGACTAGCGGCTCCTACGAGCAGTACTTC. The encoded protein is CASSDWTSGSYEQYF.

DNA of the CDR3: TGTGCCAGCAGTGAGGAAGAGAGGAATGAGCAGTTCTTC. This encodes CASSEEERNEQFF. The rearrangement uses TRBV6-1 and TRBJ2-1; no reliable D call. Germline loops: CDR1 MNHNS, CDR2 SASEGT. V lost 3 bases to trimming and J lost 7 bases, with 10 bases between them. CDR3 length: 13 residues.

The V and J genes are TRBV5-1 and TRBJ1-1, with D possibly TRBD1 on 5 matching bases. Trimming pared 0 bases from V and 2 bases from J, leaving 14 bases between. Germline-derived CDR1 and CDR2 are SGHRS and YFSETQ. The CDR3 is made up of 16 amino acids. The CDR3 loop reads CASSLALTASNTEAFF. CDR3 DNA: TGCGCCAGCAGCTTGGCCCTGACAGCCAGCAACACTGAAGCTTTCTTT. Using reference TRBV5-1 and TRBJ1-1 for the parts outside the CDR3, the full variable domain is KAGVTQTPRYLIKTRGQQVTLSCSPISGHRSVSWYQQTPGQGLQFLFEYFSETQRNKGNFPGRFSGRQFSNSRSEMNVSTLELGDSALYLCASSLALTASNTEAFFGQGTRLTVV.

This rearrangement joins TRBV19 to TRBJ1-1, with no clear D. The V end was cut by 6 bases, the J end by 5 bases, with 16 bases between. The CDR3 runs to 14 residues. In germline, CDR1 is LNHDA, CDR2 SQIVND (reference sequence). CDR3 protein: CASRKGRPGTEAFF. The CDR3 coding sequence is TGTGCCAGTAGAAAGGGCAGGCCGGGGACTGAAGCTTTCTTT.

The genes are TRBV20-1 and TRBJ1-4, with D unresolved. V was pared by 5 bases and J by 7 bases, with 8 bases between. Germline V gives CDR1 DFQATT, CDR2 SNEGSKA (reference sequence). CDR3 length equals 11 residues. This chain's CDR3 is CSAPQVEKLFF. The CDR3 nucleotides read TGCAGTGCTCCCCAGGTTGAAAAACTGTTTTTT.

The chain joins TRBV5-1 to TRBJ2-5, with no clear D. The V gene lost 1 base and the J gene lost 3 bases, with 16 bases spanning the gap. This CDR3 spans 16 amino acids. CDR1 SGHRS and CDR2 YFSETQ come from the germline V gene. Here the CDR3 reads CASSLTRIDLKETQYF. The CDR3 coding sequence is TGCGCCAGCAGCTTGACCCGCATTGACTTAAAAGAGACCCAGTACTTC.

The rearrangement uses TRBV9 and TRBJ2-1; 9 nucleotides match TRBD2. The CDR3 is 17 amino acids. Germline CDR1 and CDR2: SGDLS and YYNGEE. J gave up 6 bases and V 1 base, and 11 bases lay outside the gene matches. The CDR3 DNA follows: TGTGCCAGCAGCGTAATTTCGGCGGGGGGGAAACCCAATGAGCAGTTCTTC. It encodes CASSVISAGGKPNEQFF. Looking up the rest from reference TRBV9 and TRBJ2-1 gives the full variable domain: DSGVTQTPKHLITATGQRVTLRCSPRSGDLSVYWYQQSLDQGLQFLIQYYNGEERAKGNILERFSAQQFPDLHSELNLSSLELGDSALYFCASSVISAGGKPNEQFFGPGTRLTVL.

The chain carries TRBV19 and TRBJ2-7; TRBD1 matches at 7 bases. The CDR3 is 13 amino acids. Trimming at V came to 5 bases and at J to 1 base, leaving 2 bases not matched to a gene. In germline, CDR1 is LNHDA, CDR2 SQIVND (reference sequence). DNA for the CDR3: TGTGCCAGTAGTCCGGACAGGTCCTACGAGCAGTACTTC. As protein: CASSPDRSYEQYF.

The chain recombines TRBV10-1 with TRBJ2-7, with a weak D call TRBD2 (5 bases). The CDR3 is made up of 11 amino acids. V shed 3 bases and J shed 6 bases, with 6 bases lying between them. Looked up from germline, CDR1 is WNHNN and CDR2 is SYGVQD (reference sequence). The CDR3 DNA sequence: TGCGCCAGCAGTGAAGGAGGCGAGCAGTACTTC. Amino acid sequence: CASSEGGEQYF.

V usage is TRBV6-5 and J usage is TRBJ1-6, with D perhaps TRBD1 (5 bases). Between the trimmed V and J ends, which lost 5 bases and 7 bases, there was a span of 15 bases. Germline V CDR1 and CDR2: MNHEY, SVGAGI. This CDR3 is built from 15 residues. CDR3 coding DNA: TGTGCCAGCAGTAACCCTGGGACTATAAATTCACCCCTCCACTTT. Translation: CASSNPGTINSPLHF.

The chain is built from TRBV6-1 and TRBJ2-2, with D hard to call. Per germline, CDR1 MNHNS and CDR2 SASEGT. This CDR3 has 11 amino acids. V was cut by 8 bases and J by 5 bases, with 6 bases left in between. The CDR3 sequence is CASERTGELFF. CDR3 bases: TGTGCCAGCGAGCGAACCGGGGAGCTGTTTTTT.

The CDR3 nucleotides read TGTGCCAGCAGCCTAACTAGCGGTAGCACAGATACGCAGTATTTT. Its translation is CASSLTSGSTDTQYF. This chain joins TRBV11-2 and TRBJ2-3; TRBD2 matches at 8 bases. V shed 5 bases, J shed 0 bases, and the junction held 4 bases outside the gene matches. This CDR3 has 15 amino acids. The germline CDR1 and CDR2 sequences are SGHAT and FQNNGV.

This chain links TRBV28 with TRBJ1-1; the match to TRBD1 covers 9 bases. Germline assignment: CDR1 MDHEN and CDR2 SYDVKM. The trim removed 4 bases at V and 5 bases at J, leaving 2 bases unmatched. There are 13 residues in the CDR3. CDR3 in amino acids: CASSSGQGTEAFF. CDR3 DNA: TGTGCCAGCAGTTCGGGACAGGGAACTGAAGCTTTCTTT. Full variable domain (outside the CDR3, taken from reference TRBV28 and TRBJ1-1): DVKVTQSSRYLVKRTGEKVFLECVQDMDHENMFWYRQDPGLGLRLIYFSYDVKMKEKGDIPEGYSVSREKKERFSLILESASTNQTSMYLCASSSGQGTEAFFGQGTRLTVV.

The chain joins TRBV27 to TRBJ2-1; no clear D. Germline CDR1 and CDR2: MNHEY and SMNVEV (reference sequence). Trimming took off 5 bases at V and 12 bases at J, with 17 bases between the two ends. This CDR3 contains 13 residues. CDR3 in amino acids: CASSLNRHMGQFF. The CDR3 bases are TGTGCCAGCAGTCTCAACCGACATATGGGGCAGTTCTTC.

The J gene is TRBJ2-7, the V gene TRBV7-3, with 8 nucleotides matching TRBD1. Trimming removed 4 bases from V and 0 bases from J; junction bases left unmatched: 5. CDR1 and CDR2 (germline): SGHTA, FQGTGA. CDR3 size: 15 residues. CDR3 DNA: TGTGCCAGCAGCTCTGGGACAGGCCCCTCCTACGAGCAGTACTTC. This translates into CASSSGTGPSYEQYF.

The table lists this clone with a count of one. The chain has TRBV5-6 and TRBJ2-7; no definite D call. V shed 5 bases and J shed 1 base, with 7 bases lying between them. The CDR3 length is 12 residues. CDR1 is SGHDT, CDR2 YYEEEE, per germline. CDR3 sequence reads: CASSYSSYEQYF. DNA for the CDR3: TGTGCCAGCAGTTACTCGTCCTACGAGCAGTACTTC. Variable domain in full (rest from reference TRBV5-6 and TRBJ2-7): DAGVTQSPTHLIKTRGQQVTLRCSPKSGHDTVSWYQQALGQGPQFIFQYYEEEERQRGNFPDRFSGHQFPNYSSELNVNALLLGDSALYLCASSYSSYEQYFGPGTRLTVT.

The V gene is TRBV5-4, the J gene TRBJ2-5; the match to TRBD1 covers 9 bases. The end of the DNA fits TRBJ2-7 better, so the J call may be wrong. Germline V CDR1 and CDR2: SGHNT, YYREEE (reference sequence). There are 16 residues in the CDR3. The CDR3 DNA reads TGTGCCAGCAACACCGCCGGGACAGGGCTCTCCTACGAGCAGTACTTC. This sequence encodes CASNTAGTGLSYEQYF.

J is TRBJ2-3 and V is TRBV7-9, with D possibly matching TRBD2 (5 bases). V was clipped by 5 bases and J by 5 bases, with 17 bases between them. Germline V lookup: CDR1 SEHNR, CDR2 FQNEAQ (reference sequence). This CDR3 has 15 amino acids. The CDR3 is CASSPRGSREDTQYF. CDR3 nucleotide sequence: TGTGCCAGCAGCCCCAGAGGTTCGAGGGAAGATACGCAGTATTTT.

The CDR3 DNA is TGTGCCAGCAGCTTCCCCAGGGGTTACTCAACTGAAGCTTTCTTT. It specifies CASSFPRGYSTEAFF. The V gene is TRBV7-9, the J gene TRBJ1-1, with a tentative D call TRBD1 (6 bases). With 3 bases removed from V and 5 bases from J, the gap between germline ends came to 16 bases. Germline V lookup: CDR1 SEHNR, CDR2 FQNEAQ (reference sequence). The CDR3 loop spans 15 amino acids.